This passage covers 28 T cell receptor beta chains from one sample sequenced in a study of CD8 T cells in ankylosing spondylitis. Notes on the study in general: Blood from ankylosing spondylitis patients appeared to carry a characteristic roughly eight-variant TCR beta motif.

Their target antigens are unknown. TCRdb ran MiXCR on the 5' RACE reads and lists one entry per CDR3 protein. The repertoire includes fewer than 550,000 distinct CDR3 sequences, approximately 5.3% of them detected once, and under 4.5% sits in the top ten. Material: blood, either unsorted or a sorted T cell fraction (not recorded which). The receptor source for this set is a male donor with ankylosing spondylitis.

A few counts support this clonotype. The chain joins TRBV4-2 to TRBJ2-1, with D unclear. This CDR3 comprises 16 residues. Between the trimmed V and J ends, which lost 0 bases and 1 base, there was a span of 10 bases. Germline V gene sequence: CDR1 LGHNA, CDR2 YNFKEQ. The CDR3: CASSQDSLGSYNEQFF. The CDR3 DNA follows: TGTGCCAGCAGCCAAGATTCATTAGGGTCCTACAATGAGCAGTTCTTC.

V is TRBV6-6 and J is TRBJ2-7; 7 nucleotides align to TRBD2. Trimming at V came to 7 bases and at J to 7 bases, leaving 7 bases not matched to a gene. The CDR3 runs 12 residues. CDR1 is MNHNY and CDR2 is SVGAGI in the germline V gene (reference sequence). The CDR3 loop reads CASTLGEGEQYF. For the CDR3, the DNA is TGTGCCAGCACTTTGGGGGAGGGGGAGCAGTACTTC.

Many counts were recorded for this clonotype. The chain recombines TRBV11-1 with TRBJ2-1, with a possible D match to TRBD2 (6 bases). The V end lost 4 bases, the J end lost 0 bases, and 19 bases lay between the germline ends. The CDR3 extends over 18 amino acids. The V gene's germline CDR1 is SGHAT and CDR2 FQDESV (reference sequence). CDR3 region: CASSSRGERSSSYNEQFF. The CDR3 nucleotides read TGTGCCAGCAGCTCCCGCGGGGAGCGGTCCAGCTCCTACAATGAGCAGTTCTTC.

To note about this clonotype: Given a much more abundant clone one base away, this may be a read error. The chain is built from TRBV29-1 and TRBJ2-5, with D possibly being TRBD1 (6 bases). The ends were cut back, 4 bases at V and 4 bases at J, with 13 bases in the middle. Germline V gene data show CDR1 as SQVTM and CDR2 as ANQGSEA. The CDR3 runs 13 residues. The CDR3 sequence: CSVVPPRGETQYF. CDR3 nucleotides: TGCAGCGTTGTACCCCCCAGGGGAGAGACCCAGTACTTC.

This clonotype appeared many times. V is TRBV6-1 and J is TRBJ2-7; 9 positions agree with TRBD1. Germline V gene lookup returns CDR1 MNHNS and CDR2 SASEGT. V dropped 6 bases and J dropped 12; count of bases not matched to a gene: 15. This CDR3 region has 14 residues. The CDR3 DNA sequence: TGTGCCAGCAGGCCCGGGACAGGGTATGACCTTGGGTACTTC. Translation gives CASRPGTGYDLGYF.

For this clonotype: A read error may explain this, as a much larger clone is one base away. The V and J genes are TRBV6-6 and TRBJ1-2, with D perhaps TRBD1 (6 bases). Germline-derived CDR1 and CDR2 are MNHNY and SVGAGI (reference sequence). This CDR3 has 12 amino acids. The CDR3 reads CASSHSRGGYTF. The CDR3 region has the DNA TGTGCCAGCAGTCACTCCAGGGGCGGCTACACCTTC.

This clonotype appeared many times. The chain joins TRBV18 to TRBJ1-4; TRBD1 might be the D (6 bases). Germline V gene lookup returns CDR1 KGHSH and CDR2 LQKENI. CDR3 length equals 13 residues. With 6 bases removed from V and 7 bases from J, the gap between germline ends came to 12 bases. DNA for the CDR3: TGTGCCAGCTCTACCAGGGGAAGTGAAAAACTGTTTTTT. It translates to CASSTRGSEKLFF.

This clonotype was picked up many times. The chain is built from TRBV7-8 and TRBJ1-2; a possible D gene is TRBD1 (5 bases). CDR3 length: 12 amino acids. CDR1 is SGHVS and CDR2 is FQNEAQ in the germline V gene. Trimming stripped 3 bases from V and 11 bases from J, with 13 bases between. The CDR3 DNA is TGTGCCAGCAGCTTTGCCGGGACGGGGTACACCTTC. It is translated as CASSFAGTGYTF. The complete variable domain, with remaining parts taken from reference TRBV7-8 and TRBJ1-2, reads GAGVSQSPRYKVAKRGQDVALRCDPISGHVSLFWYQQALGQGPEFLTYFQNEAQLDKSGLPSDRFFAERPEGSVSTLKIQRTQQEDSAVYLCASSFAGTGYTFGSGTRLTVV.

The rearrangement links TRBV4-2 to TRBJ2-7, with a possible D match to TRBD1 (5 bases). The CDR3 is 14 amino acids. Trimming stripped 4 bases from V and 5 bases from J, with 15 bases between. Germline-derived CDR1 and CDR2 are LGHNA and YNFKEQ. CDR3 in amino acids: CASSRDGQGNEQYF. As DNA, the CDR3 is TGTGCCAGCAGCCGGGATGGACAAGGAAACGAGCAGTACTTC.

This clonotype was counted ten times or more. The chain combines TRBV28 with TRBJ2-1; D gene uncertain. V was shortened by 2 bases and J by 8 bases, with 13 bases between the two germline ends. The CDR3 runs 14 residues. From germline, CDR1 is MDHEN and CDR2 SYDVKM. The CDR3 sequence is CASSLTEPGDEQFF. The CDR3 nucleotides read TGTGCCAGCAGTTTAACGGAGCCCGGAGATGAGCAGTTCTTC.

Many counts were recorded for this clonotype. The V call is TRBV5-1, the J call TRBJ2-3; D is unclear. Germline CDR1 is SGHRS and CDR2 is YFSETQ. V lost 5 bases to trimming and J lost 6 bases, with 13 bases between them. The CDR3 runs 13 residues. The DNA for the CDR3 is TGCGCCAGCAGACCAGGACCCGGTGATACGCAGTATTTT. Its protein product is CASRPGPGDTQYF.

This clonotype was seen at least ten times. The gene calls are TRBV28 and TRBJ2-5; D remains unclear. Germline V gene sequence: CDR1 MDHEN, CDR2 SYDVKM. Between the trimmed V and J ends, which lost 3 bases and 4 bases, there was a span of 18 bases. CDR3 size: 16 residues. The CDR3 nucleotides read TGTGCCAGCAGTTTCCCCCGGGCCCCGACGAGAGAGACCCAGTACTTC. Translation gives CASSFPRAPTRETQYF. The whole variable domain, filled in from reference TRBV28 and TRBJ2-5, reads DVKVTQSSRYLVKRTGEKVFLECVQDMDHENMFWYRQDPGLGLRLIYFSYDVKMKEKGDIPEGYSVSREKKERFSLILESASTNQTSMYLCASSFPRAPTRETQYFGPGTRLLVL.

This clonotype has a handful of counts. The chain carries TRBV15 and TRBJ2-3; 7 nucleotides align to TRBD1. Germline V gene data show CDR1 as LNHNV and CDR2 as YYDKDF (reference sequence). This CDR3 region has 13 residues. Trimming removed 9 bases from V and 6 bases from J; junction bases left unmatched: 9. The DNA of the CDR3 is TGTGCCACTTCGACAGGGCTCACTGATACGCAGTATTTT. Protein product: CATSTGLTDTQYF.

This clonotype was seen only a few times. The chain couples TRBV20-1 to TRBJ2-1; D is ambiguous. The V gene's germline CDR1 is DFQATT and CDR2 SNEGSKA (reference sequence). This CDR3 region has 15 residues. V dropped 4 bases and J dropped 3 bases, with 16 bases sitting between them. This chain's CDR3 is CSAKVLESFYNEQFF. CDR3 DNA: TGCAGTGCTAAGGTCCTGGAATCCTTCTACAATGAGCAGTTCTTC.

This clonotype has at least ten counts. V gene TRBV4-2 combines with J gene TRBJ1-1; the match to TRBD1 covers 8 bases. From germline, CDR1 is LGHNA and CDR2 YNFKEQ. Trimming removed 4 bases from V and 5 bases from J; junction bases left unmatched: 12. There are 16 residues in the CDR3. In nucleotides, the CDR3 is TGTGCCAGCAGCCTTTCAGGGGGCGCGAGAAAGACTGAAGCTTTCTTT. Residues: CASSLSGGARKTEAFF.

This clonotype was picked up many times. Here the CDR3 reads CASTPGRWGTPTDTQYF. The CDR3 DNA reads TGTGCCAGCACCCCGGGCAGGTGGGGGACCCCCACAGATACGCAGTATTTT. The V call is TRBV12-3 or TRBV12-4, the J call TRBJ2-3, with D perhaps TRBD1 or TRBD2 (5 bases each). V lost 7 bases and J 2 bases, leaving 22 bases between the germline ends. This CDR3 contains 17 residues.

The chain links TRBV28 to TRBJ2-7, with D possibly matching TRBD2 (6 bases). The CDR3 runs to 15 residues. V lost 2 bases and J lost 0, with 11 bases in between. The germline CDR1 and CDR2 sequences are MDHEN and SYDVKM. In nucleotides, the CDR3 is TGTGCCAGCAGTTTAGGGGGGTCCGACTCCTACGAGCAGTACTTC. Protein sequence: CASSLGGSDSYEQYF.

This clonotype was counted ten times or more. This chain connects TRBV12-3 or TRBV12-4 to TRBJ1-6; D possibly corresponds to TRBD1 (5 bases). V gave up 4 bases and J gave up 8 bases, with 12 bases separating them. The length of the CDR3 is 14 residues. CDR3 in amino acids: CASSYRPGHSPLHF. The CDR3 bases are TGTGCCAGCAGTTACCGTCCGGGGCATTCACCCCTCCACTTT.

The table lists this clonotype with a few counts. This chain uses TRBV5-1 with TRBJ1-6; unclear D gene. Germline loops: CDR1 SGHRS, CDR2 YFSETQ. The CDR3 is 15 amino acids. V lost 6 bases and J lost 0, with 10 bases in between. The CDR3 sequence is CASNLGSSYNSPLHF. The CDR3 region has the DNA TGCGCCAGCAACCTGGGGAGCTCCTATAATTCACCCCTCCACTTT.

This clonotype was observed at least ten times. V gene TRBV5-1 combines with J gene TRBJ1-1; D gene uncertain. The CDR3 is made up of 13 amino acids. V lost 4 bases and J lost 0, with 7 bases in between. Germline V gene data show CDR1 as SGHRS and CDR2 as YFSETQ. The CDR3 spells CASSTVVNTEAFF. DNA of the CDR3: TGCGCCAGCAGCACAGTGGTGAACACTGAAGCTTTCTTT.

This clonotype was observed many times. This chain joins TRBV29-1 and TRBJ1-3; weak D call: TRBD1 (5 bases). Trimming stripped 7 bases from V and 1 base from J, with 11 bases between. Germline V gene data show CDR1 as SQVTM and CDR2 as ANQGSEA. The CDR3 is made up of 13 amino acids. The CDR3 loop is CSAGTGSGNTIYF. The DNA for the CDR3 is TGCAGCGCTGGGACGGGATCTGGAAACACCATATATTTT.

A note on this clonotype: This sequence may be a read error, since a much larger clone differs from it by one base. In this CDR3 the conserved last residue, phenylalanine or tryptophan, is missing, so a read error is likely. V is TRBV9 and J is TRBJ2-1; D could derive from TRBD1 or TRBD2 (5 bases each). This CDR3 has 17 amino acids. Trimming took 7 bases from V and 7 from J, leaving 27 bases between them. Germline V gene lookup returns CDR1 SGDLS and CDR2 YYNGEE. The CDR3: CASSGAFSESLKNEQFS. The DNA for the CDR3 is TGTGCCAGCTCCGGGGCTTTTTCGGAGAGTTTGAAGAATGAGCAGTTCTCC.

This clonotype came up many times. The CDR3 loop is CASSRRGSINNEQFF. CDR3 nucleotides: TGTGCCAGCAGTAGAAGAGGGTCCATCAACAATGAGCAGTTCTTC. The chain links TRBV7-2 to TRBJ2-1; tentative D call: TRBD2 (5 bases). CDR1 is SGHTA and CDR2 is FQGNSA in the germline V gene. CDR3 length: 15 residues. Trimming took 6 bases from V and 5 from J, leaving 17 bases between them.

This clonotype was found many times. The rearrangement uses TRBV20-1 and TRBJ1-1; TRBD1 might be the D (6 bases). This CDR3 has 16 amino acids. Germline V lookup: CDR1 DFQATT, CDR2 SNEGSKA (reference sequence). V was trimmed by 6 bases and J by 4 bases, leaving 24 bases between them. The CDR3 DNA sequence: TGCAGTGCACGCGTACACCGGGGGCGCGGACGCACTGAAGCTTTCTTT. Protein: CSARVHRGRGRTEAFF.

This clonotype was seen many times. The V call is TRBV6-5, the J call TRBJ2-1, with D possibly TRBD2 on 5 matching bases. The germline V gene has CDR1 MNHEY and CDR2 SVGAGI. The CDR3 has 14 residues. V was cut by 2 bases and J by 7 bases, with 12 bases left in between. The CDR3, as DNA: TGTGCCAGCAGTTACGCCGGGGTCTGGAATGAGCAGTTCTTC. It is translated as CASSYAGVWNEQFF.

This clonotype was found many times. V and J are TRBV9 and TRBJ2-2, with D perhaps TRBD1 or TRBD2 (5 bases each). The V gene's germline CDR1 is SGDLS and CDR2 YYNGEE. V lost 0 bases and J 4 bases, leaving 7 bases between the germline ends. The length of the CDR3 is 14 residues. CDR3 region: CASSVGGVTGELFF. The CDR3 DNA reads TGTGCCAGCAGCGTAGGAGGGGTCACCGGGGAGCTGTTTTTT.

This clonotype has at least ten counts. The CDR3 bases are TGTGCCAGCAGCCAAGTTCCCCAGGGGGCTGGAGGGTATAATTCACCCCTCCACTTT. This codes for CASSQVPQGAGGYNSPLHF. The chain is built from TRBV4-2 and TRBJ1-6; TRBD1 agrees at 8 bases. The CDR3 runs 19 residues. Germline-derived CDR1 and CDR2 are LGHNA and YNFKEQ. V lost 1 base and J lost 4; bases outside the gene matches: 12.

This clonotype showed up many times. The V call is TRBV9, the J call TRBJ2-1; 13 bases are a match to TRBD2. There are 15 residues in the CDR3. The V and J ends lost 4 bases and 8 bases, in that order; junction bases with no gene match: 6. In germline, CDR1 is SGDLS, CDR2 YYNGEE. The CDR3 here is CASSQILAGGHEQFF. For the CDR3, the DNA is TGTGCCAGCAGCCAAATACTAGCGGGGGGGCATGAGCAGTTCTTC.